This T cell receptor beta chain came from a study of beta chain features in type 1 diabetes. CDR1 SEHNR and CDR2 FQNEAQ come from the germline V gene (reference sequence). The germline V and J ends were trimmed by 3 bases and 2 bases, with 17 bases remaining between them. This CDR3 spans 16 amino acids. This clone was counted between two and nine times. TCRB transcripts that were expressed got sequenced, as all of the isolated RNA had been reverse transcribed. Assay: immunoSEQ multiplex PCR; the TCRdb copy retains only in-frame clones and omits some. Of over 700,000 clones in the sample, 17% were seen once.

The receptor's source is a woman between 18 and 29 years old in good health. The sequenced sample consisted of naive CD4+ T cells from blood. The chain couples TRBV7-9 to TRBJ2-7; weak D call: TRBD2 (5 bases). CDR3 sequence reads: CASSFDRVGEPYEQYF. The CDR3 region has the DNA TGTGCCAGCAGCTTTGACCGAGTGGGAGAACCCTACGAGCAGTACTTC.